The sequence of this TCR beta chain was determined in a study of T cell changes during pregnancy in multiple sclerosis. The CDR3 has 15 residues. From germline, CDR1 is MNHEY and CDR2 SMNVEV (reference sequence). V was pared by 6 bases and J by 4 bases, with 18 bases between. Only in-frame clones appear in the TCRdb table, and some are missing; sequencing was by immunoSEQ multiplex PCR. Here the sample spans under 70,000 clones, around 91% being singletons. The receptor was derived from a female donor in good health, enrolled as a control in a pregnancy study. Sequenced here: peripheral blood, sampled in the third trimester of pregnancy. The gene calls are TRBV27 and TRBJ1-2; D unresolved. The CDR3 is CASSPTSRQSYGYTF. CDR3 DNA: TGTGCCAGCAGCCCCACCTCCAGGCAGTCCTATGGCTACACCTTC.